This entry features one TCR beta chain sequence. Trimming removed 0 bases from V and 3 bases from J, with 14 bases in between. The CDR3 runs to 16 residues. Germline V gene data show CDR1 as LNHDA and CDR2 as SQIVND (reference sequence). These data are taken from a study of T cell responses to AZD1222 COVID-19 vaccine. Measured with immunoSEQ multiplex PCR; TCRdb has only the in-frame clones, and not every one. Of some 130,000 clones listed, about 80% are singletons. The sequence was collected from an adult in good health. The gene calls are TRBV19 and TRBJ1-2, with a tentative D call TRBD1 (5 bases). The sample in question was peripheral blood, obtained on day 0 of AZD1222 vaccination. CDR3 bases: TGTGCCAGTAGTATAGATCTATGGGGGGAAGACTATGGCTACACCTTC. Amino acids: CASSIDLWGEDYGYTF.